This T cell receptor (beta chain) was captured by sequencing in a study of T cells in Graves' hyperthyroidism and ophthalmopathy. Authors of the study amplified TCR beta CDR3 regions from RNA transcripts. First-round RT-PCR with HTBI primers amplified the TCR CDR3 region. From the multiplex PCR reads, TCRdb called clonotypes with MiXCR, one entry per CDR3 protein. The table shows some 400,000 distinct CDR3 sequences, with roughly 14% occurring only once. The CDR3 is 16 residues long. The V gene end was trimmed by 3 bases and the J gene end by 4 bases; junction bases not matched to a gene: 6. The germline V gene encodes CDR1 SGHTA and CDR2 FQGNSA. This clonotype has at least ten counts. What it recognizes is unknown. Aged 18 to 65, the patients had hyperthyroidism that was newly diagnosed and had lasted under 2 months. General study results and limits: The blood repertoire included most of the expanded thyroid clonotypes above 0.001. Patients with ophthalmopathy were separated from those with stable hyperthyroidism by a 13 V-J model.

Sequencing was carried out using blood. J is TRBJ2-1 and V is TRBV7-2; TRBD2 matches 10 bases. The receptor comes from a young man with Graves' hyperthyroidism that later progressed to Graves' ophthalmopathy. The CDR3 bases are TGTGCCAGCAGCTTCTGGGCTAGCGGGGGTTACAATGAGCAGTTCTTC. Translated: CASSFWASGGYNEQFF.